This TCR beta chain was sequenced in a study of T-cell memory formation after mild COVID-19. The 5'RACE method, run with constant-segment primers, produced TCR alpha and TCR beta cDNA libraries (carrying sample barcodes and UMIs). TCRdb re-analysed the 5' RACE reads in MiXCR, keeping a single row per CDR3 protein. The repertoire consists of nearly 200,000 distinct CDR3 sequences, with around 19% occurring once and the leading ten covering 2.4%. CDR3 length: 15 amino acids. CDR1 and CDR2 (germline): LNHNV, YYDKDF (reference sequence). V dropped 0 bases and J dropped 5 bases, with 11 bases sitting between them.

This clonotype was obtained from an adult woman who had mild COVID-19 (a few samples of this study predate the infection). Cell type and time point are not known. The sequenced sample was PBMCs or a T cell subset sorted from them (not recorded which). The chain carries TRBV15 and TRBJ1-5; no clear D. CDR3 sequence: CATSRDHLRDQPQHF. The CDR3 DNA reads as TGTGCCACCAGCAGAGATCATCTGAGGGATCAGCCCCAGCATTTT.